This T cell receptor (beta chain) originates from a study of follicular helper T cells after annual influenza vaccination. In the study overall: Sampling occurred days 0, 7 and 28 after each influenza vaccination.

Germline V CDR1 and CDR2: WNHNN, SYGVQD (reference sequence). V dropped 1 base and J dropped 0 bases, with 16 bases sitting between them. The CDR3 runs 18 residues. The study, taken as a whole, reports: ICOS+CD38+ cTfh clonality change tracked circulating plasmablast frequency change. Undersampling of larger non-cTfh compartments could not be excluded. Only about 9-21% of analyzed cells yielded productive TCRB sequences.

Clones were read by immunoSEQ multiplex PCR, and TCRdb kept only the in-frame ones, dropping some. The repertoire holds 13,000 to 15,000 clones, with about four fifths as singletons. Points on this clone: Antigen unknown.

Time point here: 2015-2016 season, pre-vaccination. The V call is TRBV10-1, the J call TRBJ1-5, with D possibly being TRBD1 (5 bases). Sequencing was performed on CXCR5- memory CD4+ T cells sorted from blood, taken on the day of influenza vaccination. The sequence came from an adult who received the influenza vaccine. The CDR3 coding sequence is TGCGCCAGCAGTGAGTGGGACGCTAGCCCATATAGCAATCAGCCCCAGCATTTT. Protein sequence: CASSEWDASPYSNQPQHF.